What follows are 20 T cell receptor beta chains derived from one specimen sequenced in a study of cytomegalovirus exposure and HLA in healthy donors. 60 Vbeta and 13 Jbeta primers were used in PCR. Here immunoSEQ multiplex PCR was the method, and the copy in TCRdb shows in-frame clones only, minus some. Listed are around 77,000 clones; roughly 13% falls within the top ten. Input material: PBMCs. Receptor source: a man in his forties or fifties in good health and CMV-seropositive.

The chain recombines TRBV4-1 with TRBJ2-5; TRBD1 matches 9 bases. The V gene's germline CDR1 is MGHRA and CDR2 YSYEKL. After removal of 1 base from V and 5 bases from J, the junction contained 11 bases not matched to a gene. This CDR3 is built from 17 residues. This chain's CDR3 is CASSQVNRDRARETQYF. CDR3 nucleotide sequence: TGCGCCAGCAGCCAAGTCAACCGGGACAGGGCTCGGGAGACCCAGTACTTC.

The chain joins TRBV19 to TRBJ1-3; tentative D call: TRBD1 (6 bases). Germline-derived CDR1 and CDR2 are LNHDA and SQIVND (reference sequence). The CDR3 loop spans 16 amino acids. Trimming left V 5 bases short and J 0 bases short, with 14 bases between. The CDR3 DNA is TGTGCCAGTAGTGTCCTACAGGGCGACTCTGGAAACACCATATATTTT. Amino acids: CASSVLQGDSGNTIYF.

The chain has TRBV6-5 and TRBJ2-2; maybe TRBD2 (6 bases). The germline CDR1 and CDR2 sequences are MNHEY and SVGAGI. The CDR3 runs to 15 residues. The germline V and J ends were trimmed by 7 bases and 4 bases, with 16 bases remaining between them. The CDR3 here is CASTRGLRATGELFF. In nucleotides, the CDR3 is TGTGCCAGCACTAGGGGACTCCGGGCCACCGGGGAGCTGTTTTTT.

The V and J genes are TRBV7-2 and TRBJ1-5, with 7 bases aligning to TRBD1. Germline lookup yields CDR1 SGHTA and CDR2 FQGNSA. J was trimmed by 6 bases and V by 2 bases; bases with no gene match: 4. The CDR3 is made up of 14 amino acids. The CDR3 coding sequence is TGTGCCAGCAGCTTACGACAGGGTGTTCAGCCCCAGCATTTT. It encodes CASSLRQGVQPQHF.

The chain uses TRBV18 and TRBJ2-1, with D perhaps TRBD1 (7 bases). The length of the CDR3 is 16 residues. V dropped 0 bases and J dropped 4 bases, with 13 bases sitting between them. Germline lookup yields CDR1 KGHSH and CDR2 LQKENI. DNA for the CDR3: TGTGCCAGCTCACCACCGCAGGGGGGCCTTTACAATGAGCAGTTCTTC. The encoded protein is CASSPPQGGLYNEQFF.

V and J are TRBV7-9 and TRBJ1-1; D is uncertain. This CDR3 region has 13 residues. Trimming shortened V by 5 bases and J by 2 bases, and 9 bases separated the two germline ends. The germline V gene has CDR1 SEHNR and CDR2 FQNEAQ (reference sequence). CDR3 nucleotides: TGTGCCAGCAGCCTTACAGCCAACACTGAAGCTTTCTTT. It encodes CASSLTANTEAFF.

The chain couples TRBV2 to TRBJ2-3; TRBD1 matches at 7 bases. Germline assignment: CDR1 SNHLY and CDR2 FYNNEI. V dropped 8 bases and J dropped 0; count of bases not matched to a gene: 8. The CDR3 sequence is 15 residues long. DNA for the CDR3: TGTGCCAGCCGTCAGACAGGGTCAAGCACAGATACGCAGTATTTT. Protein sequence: CASRQTGSSTDTQYF.

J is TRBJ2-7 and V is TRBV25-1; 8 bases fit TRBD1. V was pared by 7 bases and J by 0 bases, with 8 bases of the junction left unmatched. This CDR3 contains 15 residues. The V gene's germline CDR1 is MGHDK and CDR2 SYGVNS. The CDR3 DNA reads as TGTGCCAGCAACGACGGGACAGGCCTCTCCTACGAGCAGTACTTC. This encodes CASNDGTGLSYEQYF.

The CDR3 loop is CASSPTGLQETQYF. CDR3 sequence (DNA): TGTGCCAGCAGCCCTACCGGACTCCAAGAGACCCAGTACTTC. This chain joins TRBV7-2 and TRBJ2-5; a weak D match, TRBD2 (5 bases). The germline V and J ends were trimmed by 5 bases and 1 base, with 11 bases remaining between them. Germline assignment: CDR1 SGHTA and CDR2 FQGNSA. This CDR3 spans 14 amino acids.

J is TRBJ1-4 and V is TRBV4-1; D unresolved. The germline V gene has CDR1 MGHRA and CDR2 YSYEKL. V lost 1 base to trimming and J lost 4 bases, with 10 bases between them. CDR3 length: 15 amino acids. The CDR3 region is CASSQGPSGNEKLFF. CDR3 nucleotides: TGCGCCAGCAGCCAAGGGCCCTCGGGTAATGAAAAACTGTTTTTT.

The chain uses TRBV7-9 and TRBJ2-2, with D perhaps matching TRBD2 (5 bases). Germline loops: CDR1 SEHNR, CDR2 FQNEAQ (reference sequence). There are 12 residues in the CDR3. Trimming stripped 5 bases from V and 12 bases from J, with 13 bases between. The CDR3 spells CASSAETGKLFF. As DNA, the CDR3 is TGTGCCAGCAGCGCCGAGACGGGGAAGCTGTTTTTT. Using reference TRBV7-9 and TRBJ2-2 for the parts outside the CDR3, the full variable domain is DTGVSQNPRHKITKRGQNVTFRCDPISEHNRLYWYRQTLGQGPEFLTYFQNEAQLEKSRLLSDRFSAERPKGSFSTLEIQRTEQGDSAMYLCASSAETGKLFFGEGSRLTVL.

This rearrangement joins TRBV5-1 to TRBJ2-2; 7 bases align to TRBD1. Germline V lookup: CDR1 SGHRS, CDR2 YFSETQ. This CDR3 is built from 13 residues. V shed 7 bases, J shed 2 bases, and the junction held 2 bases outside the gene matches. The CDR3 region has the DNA TGCGCCAGCCGGGACAGAAACACCGGGGAGCTGTTTTTT. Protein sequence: CASRDRNTGELFF.

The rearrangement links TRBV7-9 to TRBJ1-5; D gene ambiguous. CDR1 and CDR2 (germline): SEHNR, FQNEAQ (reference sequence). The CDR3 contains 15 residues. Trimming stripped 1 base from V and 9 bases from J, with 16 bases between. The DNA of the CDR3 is TGTGCCAGCAGCTTAGAAGTAGGACTGGCGGGGCCCCAGCATTTT. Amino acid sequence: CASSLEVGLAGPQHF.

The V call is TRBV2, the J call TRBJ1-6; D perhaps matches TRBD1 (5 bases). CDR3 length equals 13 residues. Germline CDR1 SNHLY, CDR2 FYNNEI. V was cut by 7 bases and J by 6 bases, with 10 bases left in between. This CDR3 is CASNGGGNSPLHF. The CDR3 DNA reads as TGTGCCAGCAATGGGGGGGGTAATTCACCCCTCCACTTT.

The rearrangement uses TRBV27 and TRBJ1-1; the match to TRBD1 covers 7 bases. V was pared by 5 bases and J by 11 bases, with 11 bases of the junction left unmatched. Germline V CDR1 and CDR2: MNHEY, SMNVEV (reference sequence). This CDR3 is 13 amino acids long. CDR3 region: CASSLRGGFVAFF. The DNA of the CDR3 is TGTGCCAGCAGTCTCAGAGGGGGCTTCGTGGCTTTCTTT.

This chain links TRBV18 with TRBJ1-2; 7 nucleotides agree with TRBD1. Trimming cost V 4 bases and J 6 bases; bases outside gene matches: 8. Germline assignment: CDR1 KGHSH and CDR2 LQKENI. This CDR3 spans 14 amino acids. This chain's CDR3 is CASSLQGGMDGYTF. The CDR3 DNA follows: TGTGCCAGCTCACTTCAGGGGGGTATGGATGGCTACACCTTC. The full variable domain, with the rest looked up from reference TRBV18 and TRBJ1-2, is NAGVMQNPRHLVRRRGQEARLRCSPMKGHSHVYWYRQLPEEGLKFMVYLQKENIIDESGMPKERFSAEFPKEGPSILRIQQVVRGDSAAYFCASSLQGGMDGYTFGSGTRLTVV.

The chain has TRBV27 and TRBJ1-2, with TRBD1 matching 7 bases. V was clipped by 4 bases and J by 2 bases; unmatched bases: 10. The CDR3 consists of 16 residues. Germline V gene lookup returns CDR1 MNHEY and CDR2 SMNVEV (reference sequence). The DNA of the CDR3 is TGTGCCAGCAGTTCCCAACCCGGGACAGCAAACTATGGCTACACCTTC. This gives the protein CASSSQPGTANYGYTF.

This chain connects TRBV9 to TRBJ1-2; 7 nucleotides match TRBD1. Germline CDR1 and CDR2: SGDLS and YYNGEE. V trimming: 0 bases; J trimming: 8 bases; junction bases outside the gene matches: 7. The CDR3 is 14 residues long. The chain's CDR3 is CASSVATGAYGYTF. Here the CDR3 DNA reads TGTGCCAGCAGCGTAGCTACAGGGGCCTACGGCTACACCTTC.

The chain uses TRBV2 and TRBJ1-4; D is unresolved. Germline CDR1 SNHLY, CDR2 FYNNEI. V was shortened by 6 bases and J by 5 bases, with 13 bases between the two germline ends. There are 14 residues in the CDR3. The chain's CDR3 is CASSPEGINEKLFF. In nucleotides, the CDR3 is TGTGCCAGCAGCCCGGAGGGAATCAATGAAAAACTGTTTTTT.

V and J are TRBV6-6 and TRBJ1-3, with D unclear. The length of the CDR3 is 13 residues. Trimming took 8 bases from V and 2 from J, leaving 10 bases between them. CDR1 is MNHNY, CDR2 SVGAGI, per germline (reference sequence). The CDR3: CASSRSTGNTIYF. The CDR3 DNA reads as TGTGCCAGCTCCAGGTCAACTGGAAACACCATATATTTT.